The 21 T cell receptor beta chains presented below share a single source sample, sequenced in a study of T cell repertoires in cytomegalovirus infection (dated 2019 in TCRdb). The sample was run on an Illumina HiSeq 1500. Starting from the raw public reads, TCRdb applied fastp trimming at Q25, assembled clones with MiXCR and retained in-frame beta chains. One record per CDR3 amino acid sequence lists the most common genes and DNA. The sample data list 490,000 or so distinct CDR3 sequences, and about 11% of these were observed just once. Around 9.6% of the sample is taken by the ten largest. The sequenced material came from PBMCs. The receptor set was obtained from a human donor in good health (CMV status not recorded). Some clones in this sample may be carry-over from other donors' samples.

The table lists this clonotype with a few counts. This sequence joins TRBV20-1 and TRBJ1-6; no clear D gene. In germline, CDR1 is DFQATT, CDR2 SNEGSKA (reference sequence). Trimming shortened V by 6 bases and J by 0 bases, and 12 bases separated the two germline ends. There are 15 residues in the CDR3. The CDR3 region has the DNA TGCAGTGCCCCCGACGAGAGCTCCTATAATTCACCCCTCCACTTT. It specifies CSAPDESSYNSPLHF.

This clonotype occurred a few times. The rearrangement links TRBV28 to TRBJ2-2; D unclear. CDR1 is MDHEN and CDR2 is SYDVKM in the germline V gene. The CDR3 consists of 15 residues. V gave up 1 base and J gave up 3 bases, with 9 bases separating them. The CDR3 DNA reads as TGTGCCAGCAGTTTATATGGGTGGGACACCGGGGAGCTGTTTTTT. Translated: CASSLYGWDTGELFF.

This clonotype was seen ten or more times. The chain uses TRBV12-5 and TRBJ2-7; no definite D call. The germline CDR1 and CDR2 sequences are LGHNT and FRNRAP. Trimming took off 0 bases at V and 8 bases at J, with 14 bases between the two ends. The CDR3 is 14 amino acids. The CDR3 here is CASGLVDPGGKQYF. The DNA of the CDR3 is TGTGCTAGTGGTTTGGTCGATCCGGGCGGAAAGCAGTACTTC.

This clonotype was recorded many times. The CDR3 DNA reads as TGTGCCAGCAGCGGGGACAAGAACACTGAAGCTTTCTTT. Residues: CASSGDKNTEAFF. V and J are TRBV11-3 and TRBJ1-1; TRBD1 is a possible D gene (6 bases). The CDR3 is made up of 13 amino acids. V dropped 5 bases and J dropped 1 base, with 8 bases sitting between them. In germline, CDR1 is SGHNT, CDR2 YENEEA.

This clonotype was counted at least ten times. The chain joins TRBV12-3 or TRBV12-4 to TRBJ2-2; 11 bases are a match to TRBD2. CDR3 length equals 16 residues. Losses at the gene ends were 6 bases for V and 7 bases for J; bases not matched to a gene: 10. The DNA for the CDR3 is TGTGCCAGCAGACCGGGACTAGCGGAGGGATACGGGGAGCTGTTTTTT. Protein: CASRPGLAEGYGELFF.

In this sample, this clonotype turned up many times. The CDR3 spells CASSTQTSTYGYTF. Here the CDR3 DNA reads TGTGCCAGTAGCACACAAACTTCGACCTATGGCTACACCTTC. The gene calls are TRBV19 and TRBJ1-2; D not resolved. This CDR3 contains 14 residues. Trimming removed 6 bases from V and 4 bases from J, with 15 bases in between. CDR1 is LNHDA, CDR2 SQIVND, per germline (reference sequence).

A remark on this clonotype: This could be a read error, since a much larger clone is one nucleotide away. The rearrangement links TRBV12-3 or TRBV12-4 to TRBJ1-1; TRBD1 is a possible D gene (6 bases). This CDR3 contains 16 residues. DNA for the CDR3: TGTGCCAGCAGTTTAAGCCCGATGTTTGGGGACACTGAAGCTTACTTT. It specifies CASSLSPMFGDTEAYF.

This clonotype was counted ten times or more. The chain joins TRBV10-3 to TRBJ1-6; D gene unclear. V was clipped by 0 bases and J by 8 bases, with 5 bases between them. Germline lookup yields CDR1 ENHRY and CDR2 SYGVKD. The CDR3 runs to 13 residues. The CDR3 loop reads CAISESRDSPLHF. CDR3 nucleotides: TGTGCCATCAGTGAGTCGAGGGATTCACCCCTCCACTTT.

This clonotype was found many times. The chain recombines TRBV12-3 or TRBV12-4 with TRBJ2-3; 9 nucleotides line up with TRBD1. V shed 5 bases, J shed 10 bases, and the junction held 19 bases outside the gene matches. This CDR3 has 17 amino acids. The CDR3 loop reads CASSPYRDRAPRDSQYF. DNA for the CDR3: TGTGCCAGCAGTCCGTACCGGGACAGGGCCCCGAGGGATTCGCAGTATTTT.

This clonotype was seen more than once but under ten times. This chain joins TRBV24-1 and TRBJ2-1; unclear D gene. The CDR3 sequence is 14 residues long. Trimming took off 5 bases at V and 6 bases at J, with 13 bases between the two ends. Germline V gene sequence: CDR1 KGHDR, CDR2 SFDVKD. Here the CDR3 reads CATSGWGNGNEQFF. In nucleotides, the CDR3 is TGTGCCACCAGTGGATGGGGTAATGGCAATGAGCAGTTCTTC.

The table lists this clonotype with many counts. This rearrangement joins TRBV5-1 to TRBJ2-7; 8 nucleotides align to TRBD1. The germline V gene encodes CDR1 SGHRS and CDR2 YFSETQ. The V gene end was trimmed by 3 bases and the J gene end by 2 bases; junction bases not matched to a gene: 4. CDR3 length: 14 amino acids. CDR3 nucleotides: TGCGCCAGCAGCTCGGGACAGGTACCCTACGAGCAGTACTTC. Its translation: CASSSGQVPYEQYF.

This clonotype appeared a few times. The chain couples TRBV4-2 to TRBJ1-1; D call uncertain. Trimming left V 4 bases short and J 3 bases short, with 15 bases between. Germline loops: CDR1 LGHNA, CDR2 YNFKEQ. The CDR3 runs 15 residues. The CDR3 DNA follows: TGTGCCAGCAGCCCCGTTGACCAAGCGGACACTGAAGCTTTCTTT. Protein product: CASSPVDQADTEAFF.

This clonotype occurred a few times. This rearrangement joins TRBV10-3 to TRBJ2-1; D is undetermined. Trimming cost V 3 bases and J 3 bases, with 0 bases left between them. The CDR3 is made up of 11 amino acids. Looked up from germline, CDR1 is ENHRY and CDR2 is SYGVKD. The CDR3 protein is CAISDYNEQFF. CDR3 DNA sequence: TGTGCCATCAGTGACTACAATGAGCAGTTCTTC.

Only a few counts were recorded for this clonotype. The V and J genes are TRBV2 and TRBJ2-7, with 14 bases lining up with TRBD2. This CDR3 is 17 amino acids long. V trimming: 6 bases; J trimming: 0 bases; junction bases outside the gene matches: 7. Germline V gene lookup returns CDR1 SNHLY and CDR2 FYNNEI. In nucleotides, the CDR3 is TGTGCCAGCAGGAGAGGACTAGCGGGAGGTTCCTCCTACGAGCAGTACTTC. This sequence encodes CASRRGLAGGSSYEQYF.

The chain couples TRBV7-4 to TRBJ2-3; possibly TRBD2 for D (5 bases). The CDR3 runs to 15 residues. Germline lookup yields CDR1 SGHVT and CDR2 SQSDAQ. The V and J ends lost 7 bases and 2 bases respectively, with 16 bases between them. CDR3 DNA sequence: TGTGCCAGCACCCCAAAAGTTAGCGACACAGATACGCAGTATTTT. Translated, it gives CASTPKVSDTDTQYF.

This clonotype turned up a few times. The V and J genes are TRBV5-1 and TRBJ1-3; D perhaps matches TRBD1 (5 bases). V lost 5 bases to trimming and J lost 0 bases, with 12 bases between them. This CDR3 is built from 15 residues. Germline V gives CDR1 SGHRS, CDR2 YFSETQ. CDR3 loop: CASRPGGNSGNTIYF. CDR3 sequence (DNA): TGCGCCAGCAGACCCGGGGGTAACTCTGGAAACACCATATATTTT.

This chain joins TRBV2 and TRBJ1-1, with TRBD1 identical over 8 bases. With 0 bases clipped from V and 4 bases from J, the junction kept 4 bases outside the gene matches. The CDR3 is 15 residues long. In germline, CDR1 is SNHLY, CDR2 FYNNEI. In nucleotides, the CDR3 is TGTGCCAGCAGTGAAGCGCGGACAGGGACCACTGAAGCTTTCTTT. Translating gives CASSEARTGTTEAFF.

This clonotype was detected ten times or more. CDR3 DNA: TGTGCCTGGAGTGTTAGTGGGAACCCCTACGAGCAGTACTTC. As protein: CAWSVSGNPYEQYF. The rearrangement links TRBV30 to TRBJ2-7; no clear D. CDR3 size: 14 residues. Germline assignment: CDR1 GTSNPN and CDR2 SVGIG (reference sequence). V was shortened by 0 bases and J by 2 bases, with 11 bases between the two germline ends.

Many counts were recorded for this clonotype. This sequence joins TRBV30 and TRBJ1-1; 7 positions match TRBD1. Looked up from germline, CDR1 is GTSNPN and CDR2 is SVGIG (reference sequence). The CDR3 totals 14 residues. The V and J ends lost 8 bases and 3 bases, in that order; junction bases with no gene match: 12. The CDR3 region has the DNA TGTGCCGGGACAAGGAGGGGGCTGTACACTGAAGCTTTCTTT. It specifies CAGTRRGLYTEAFF.

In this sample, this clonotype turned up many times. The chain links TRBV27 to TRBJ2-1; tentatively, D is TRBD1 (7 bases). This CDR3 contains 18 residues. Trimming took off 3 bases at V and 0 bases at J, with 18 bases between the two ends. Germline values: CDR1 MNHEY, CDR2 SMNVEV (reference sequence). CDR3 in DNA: TGTGCCAGCAGTTTCGTTCAGGGGGGCACGAGCTCCTACAATGAGCAGTTCTTC. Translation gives CASSFVQGGTSSYNEQFF.

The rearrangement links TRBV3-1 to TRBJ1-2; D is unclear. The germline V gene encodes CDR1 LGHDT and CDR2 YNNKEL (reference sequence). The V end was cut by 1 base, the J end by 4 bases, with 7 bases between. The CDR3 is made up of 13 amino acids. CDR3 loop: CASSQGLPYGYTF. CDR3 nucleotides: TGTGCCAGCAGCCAAGGCCTCCCCTATGGCTACACCTTC. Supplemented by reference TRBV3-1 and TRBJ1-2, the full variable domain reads DTAVSQTPKYLVTQMGNDKSIKCEQNLGHDTMYWYKQDSKKFLKIMFSYNNKELIINETVPNRFSPKSPDKAHLNLHINSLELGDSAVYFCASSQGLPYGYTFGSGTRLTVV.